This T cell receptor (beta chain) was recovered during a study of shared clonotypes between healthy human individuals (dated by TCRdb to between 2020 and 2021). Study-wide context: A couple of women and a few men aged 18 to 49 years were included in the cohort. For each donor, three plates each were used for CD4 naive and CD4 memory, two plates were used for CD8 naive, and one plate was used for CD8 memory. To estimate repertoire size and how much clonotypes are shared between individuals, the study performed deep sequencing of blood TCR repertoires from about five healthy adults. To increase sequencing depth and limit assay-specific biases, different laboratories used diverse techniques to prepare libraries and sequence TCR repertoires. Between about 0.8 and 9 billion PBMCs per donor were obtained by leukapheresis. General findings and caveats noted by the study authors: Compared with non-shared clonotypes, clonotypes shared by all four sorted-subset donors had higher generation probabilities. Across a few donors, approximately 4.6% of naive CD4, roughly 3.4% of naive CD8, 2.3% of memory CD4, and roughly 0.4% of memory CD8 clonotypes were shared. Even with the large sequencing depth, rarefaction of the sorted-subset datasets indicated that sequencing was incomplete. Based on pairwise subsampling, the degree of clonotype sharing among donors was expected to be affected by sequencing depth. The genetic and exposure-history diversity represented was limited by the small number of donors. Sampling was restricted to blood, and TCR repertoires in tissue are likely to differ from TCR repertoires in blood. Naive subsets generally had larger estimated clonotype richness than memory subsets.

CD8 naive samples were obtained by positive selection for CCR7 among CD45RO-negative cells, yielding a CD45RA+CCR7+ population from which TemRA cells were excluded. Donors were healthy HIV-negative adults with no recently reported acute infections or vaccinations. Every donor was a Caucasian adult living in Nashville, Tennessee, USA. Blood was obtained by leukapheresis, after which PBMCs were separated by Ficoll-Histopaque density gradient centrifugation and cryopreserved in liquid nitrogen vapor phase. Purity and quantity of every magnetically sorted T cell population were checked by analytical flow cytometry. Each sorted fraction had its genomic DNA isolated and then quantified by UV absorbance on a Nanodrop 2000c. V and J are trimmed by 3 bases and 5 bases, and the gene matches miss 12 bases of the junction. Its CDR3 holds 16 amino acids, cysteine through phenylalanine. Only the CDR3 DNA is retained, 48 bases long and in frame from the first base. Looking up the germline V gene (reference sequence) yields CDR1 GTSNPN and CDR2 SVGIG.

Using the deep immunoSEQ assay, multiplex PCR amplified TCR CDR3 regions from genomic DNA. Extracted genomic DNA from each cell subset was spread evenly across all wells of several immunoSEQ 96-well plates, with each plate serving as a replicate. For sorted subsets, 150 to 250 ng genomic DNA, equal to some 28,000 T cell genomes, was loaded into each replicate PCR. Purified libraries were quantified with a Qubit 3.0 fluorometer, sized on a Bioanalyzer 2100, and re-quantified with the KAPA Library Quantification kit. Every immunoSEQ 96-well plate was sequenced on a separate single-read 150-cycle Illumina NextSeq 550 flow cell. Per the source publication's procedure: Because the immunoSEQ output held only junctional sequences and lacked quality scores, the filtering could not match the filtering applied to full-length reads. Sequences were annotated with PyIR, a Python wrapper for IgBLAST v1.9, using IMGT germline references to assign V/J genes and CDR3. Reads were filtered out if the reads had weak V/J assignments (E-value above 1e-6), no CDR3, stop codons, out-of-frame junctions, or ambiguous translated residues. V3J clonotypes were defined by identical inferred V gene, J gene, and CDR3 amino acid sequence. The percentage overlap between two repertoires was calculated by dividing the number of shared unique clonotypes by the size of the smaller repertoire. Repertoire richness was assessed with RTK rarefaction, the Chao1 estimator, and Recon v2.1 estimates of unobserved clonotypes. Generation probabilities for all TCRbeta clonotypes obtained by the gDNA method from four donors were computed using OLGA. The immuneACCESS repertoire file appears here via TCRdb, limited to in-frame rearrangements. These files lack a portion of the clones; in checked studies, under half of the deficit traces to unresolved V genes, and the cause of the others is not known. The V and J calls and clone size were taken over from that table, and D and trimming were inferred from the DNA. The sample data list around 2.1 million clones, and about 93% of these were observed just once. The ten most abundant clones make up more than 1.5% of the sample.

Concerning this clone itself: This receptor's antigen is unknown. Within one base of it there is no much larger clone, and no base qualities were kept.

Sequencing input: naive CD8+ T cells from PBMCs. Per the publication, the cell subset or site label means: CD45RA+CCR7+. The receptor was isolated from a man between 18 and 29 years old in good health. Some clones in this sample may be carry-over from other donors' samples. Recombination linked TRBV30 to TRBJ2-2, with 7 bases in between that match TRBD1. The CDR3 here reads CAWRSSGQGVTGELFF. The DNA is TGTGCCTGGAGGTCGTCGGGGCAGGGGGTTACCGGGGAGCTGTTTTTT.